The subject of this entry is one T cell receptor beta chain. This entry belongs to a study of blood T cell repertoires in COVID-19. The method was immunoSEQ multiplex PCR; TCRdb's version includes in-frame clones alone and lacks a portion of them. The top ten hold 25% to 30% of the sample, which has about 120,000 clones, over 75% seen once. Trimming took 3 bases from V and 2 from J, leaving 8 bases between them. This CDR3 contains 14 residues. Germline CDR1 is SNHLY and CDR2 is FYNNEI. The J gene is TRBJ1-3, the V gene TRBV2, with D unclear. The sequencing sample was made of peripheral blood. This clonotype originated in a man between 65 and 80 years old with active or convalescent COVID-19. CDR3 region: CASSERRTGNTIYF. In DNA form, the CDR3 reads TGTGCCAGCAGTGAGCGGAGGACTGGAAACACCATATATTTT.